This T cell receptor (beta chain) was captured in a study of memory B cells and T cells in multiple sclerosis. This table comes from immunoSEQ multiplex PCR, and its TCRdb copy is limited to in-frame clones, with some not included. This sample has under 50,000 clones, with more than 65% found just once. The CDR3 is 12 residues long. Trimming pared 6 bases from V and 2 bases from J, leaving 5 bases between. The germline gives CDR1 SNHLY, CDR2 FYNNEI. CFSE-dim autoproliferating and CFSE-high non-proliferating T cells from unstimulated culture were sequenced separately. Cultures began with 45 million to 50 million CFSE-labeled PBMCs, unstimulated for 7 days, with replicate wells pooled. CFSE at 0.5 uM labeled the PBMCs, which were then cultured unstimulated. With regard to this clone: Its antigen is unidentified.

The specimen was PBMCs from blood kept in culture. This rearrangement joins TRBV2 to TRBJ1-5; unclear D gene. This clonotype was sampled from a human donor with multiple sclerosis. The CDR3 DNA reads TGTGCCAGCAGGAACCGCAATCAGCCCCAGCATTTT. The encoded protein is CASRNRNQPQHF.